This T cell receptor beta chain is from a study of T-cell reconstitution after alpha-beta-depleted transplantation in children. Germline assignment: CDR1 DFQATT and CDR2 SNEGSKA (reference sequence). The V end was cut by 0 bases, the J end by 1 base, with 15 bases between. This CDR3 region has 16 residues. A library of TCRbeta sequences, prepared with unique molecular identifiers, was generated. From the PCR reads, TCRdb called clonotypes with MiXCR, one entry per CDR3 protein. The sample shows around 500,000 distinct CDR3 sequences, 23% of them seen only once. This chain links TRBV20-1 with TRBJ1-2; D is unclear. Sequences were derived from PBMCs, mostly from graft donor cells, sampled 360 days after TCRalphabeta/CD19-depleted stem cell transplant. The sequence was obtained from a boy under two years old who had a stem cell transplant for acute myeloid leukemia, so the T cells may come from the graft donor. CDR3 region: CSARDLDGGRNYGYTF. CDR3 DNA: TGCAGTGCTAGAGATCTCGATGGCGGCCGTAACTATGGCTACACCTTC.